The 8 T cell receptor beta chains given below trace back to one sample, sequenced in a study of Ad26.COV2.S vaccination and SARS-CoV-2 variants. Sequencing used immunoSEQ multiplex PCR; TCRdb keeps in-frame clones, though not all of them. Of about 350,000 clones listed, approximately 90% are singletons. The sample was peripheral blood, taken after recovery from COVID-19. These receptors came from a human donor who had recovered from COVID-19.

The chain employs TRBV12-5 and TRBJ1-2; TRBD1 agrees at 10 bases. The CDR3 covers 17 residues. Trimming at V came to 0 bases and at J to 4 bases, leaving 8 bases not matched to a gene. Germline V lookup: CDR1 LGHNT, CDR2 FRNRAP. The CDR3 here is CASGLVLLGQGTYGYTF. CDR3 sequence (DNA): TGTGCTAGTGGTTTGGTACTCCTGGGACAGGGGACCTATGGCTACACCTTC.

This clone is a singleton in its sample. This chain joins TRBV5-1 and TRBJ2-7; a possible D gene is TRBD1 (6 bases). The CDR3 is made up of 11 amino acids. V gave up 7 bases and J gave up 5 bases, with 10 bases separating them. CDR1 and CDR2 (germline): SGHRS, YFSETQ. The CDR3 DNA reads TGCGCCAGCGGGGACAACCACGAGCAGTACTTC. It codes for CASGDNHEQYF.

The CDR3 DNA sequence: TGTGCCAGCAGTTACGTCCAGGGGGCCTTAGCTAACTATGGCTACACCTTC. This gives the protein CASSYVQGALANYGYTF. The J gene is TRBJ1-2, the V gene TRBV6-2 or TRBV6-3, with 8 bases aligning to TRBD1. The CDR3 consists of 17 residues. The germline V gene has CDR1 MNHEY and CDR2 SVGEGT. Unmatched junction bases numbered 8, after V lost 2 bases and J lost 0 bases.

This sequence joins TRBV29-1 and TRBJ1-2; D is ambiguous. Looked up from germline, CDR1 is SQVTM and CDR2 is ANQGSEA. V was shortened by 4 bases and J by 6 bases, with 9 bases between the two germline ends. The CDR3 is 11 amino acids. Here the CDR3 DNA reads TGCAGCGTTGTGGCAGCGGATGGCTACACCTTC. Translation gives CSVVAADGYTF. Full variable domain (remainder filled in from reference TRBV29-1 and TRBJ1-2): SAVISQKPSRDICQRGTSLTIQCQVDSQVTMMFWYRQQPGQSLTLIATANQGSEATYESGFVIDKFPISRPNLTFSTLTVSNMSPEDSSIYLCSVVAADGYTFGSGTRLTVV.

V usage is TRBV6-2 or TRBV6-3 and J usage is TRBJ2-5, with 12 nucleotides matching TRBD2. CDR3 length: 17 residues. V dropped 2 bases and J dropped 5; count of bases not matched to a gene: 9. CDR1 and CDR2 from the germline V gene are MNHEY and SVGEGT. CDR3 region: CASSYPLAGGRNETQYF. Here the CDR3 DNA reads TGTGCCAGCAGTTACCCTCTAGCGGGGGGGCGGAATGAGACCCAGTACTTC.

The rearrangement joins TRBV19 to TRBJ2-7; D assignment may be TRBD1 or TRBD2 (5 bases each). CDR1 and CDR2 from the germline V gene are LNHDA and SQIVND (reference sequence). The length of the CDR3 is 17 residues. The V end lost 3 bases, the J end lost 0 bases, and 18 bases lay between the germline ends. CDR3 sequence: CASSITGTSSSSYEQYF. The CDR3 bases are TGTGCCAGTAGTATCACCGGGACCTCATCTAGCTCCTACGAGCAGTACTTC.

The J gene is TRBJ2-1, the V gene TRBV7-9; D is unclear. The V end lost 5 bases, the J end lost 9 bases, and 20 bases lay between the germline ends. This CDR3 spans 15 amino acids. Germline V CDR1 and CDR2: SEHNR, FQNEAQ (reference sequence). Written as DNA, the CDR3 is TGTGCCAGCAGCACCCTCCTTTGGAACCTACCTGAGCAGTTCTTC. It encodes CASSTLLWNLPEQFF.

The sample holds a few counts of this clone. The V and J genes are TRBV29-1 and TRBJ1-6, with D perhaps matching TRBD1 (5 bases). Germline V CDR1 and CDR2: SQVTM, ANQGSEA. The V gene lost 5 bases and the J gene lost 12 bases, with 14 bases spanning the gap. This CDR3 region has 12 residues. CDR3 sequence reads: CSVRDGQLPLHF. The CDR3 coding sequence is TGCAGCGTTCGGGACGGGCAATTACCCCTCCACTTT.